The 11 T cell receptor beta chains reported below all come from one sample, sequenced in a study of T cells in Graves' hyperthyroidism and ophthalmopathy. There were TCR beta CDR3 regions amplified from RNA transcripts. HTBI primers drove first-round RT-PCR of the TCR CDR3. A single record per CDR3 protein comes from TCRdb applying MiXCR to the multiplex PCR reads. The table has 470,000 or so distinct CDR3 sequences, around 21% seen once. Sequencing was carried out using blood. The receptor set was obtained from a man between 18 and 35 years old with Graves' hyperthyroidism.

The chain couples TRBV6-1 to TRBJ1-1; D not certain. V shed 4 bases and J shed 0 bases, with 15 bases lying between them. Germline CDR1 reads MNHNS; CDR2 reads SASEGT. The CDR3 runs 16 residues. This chain's CDR3 is CASSVHRGRMNTEAFF. The DNA of the CDR3 is TGTGCCAGCAGTGTACACCGCGGGCGGATGAACACTGAAGCTTTCTTT.

The genes are TRBV28 and TRBJ1-6, with D tentatively TRBD1 (5 bases). The CDR3 sequence is 16 residues long. Trimming left V 3 bases short and J 2 bases short, with 11 bases between. CDR1 MDHEN and CDR2 SYDVKM come from the germline V gene. CDR3 amino acids: CASSFPGVTYNSPLHF. The CDR3 DNA follows: TGTGCCAGCAGTTTTCCGGGGGTTACCTATAATTCACCCCTCCACTTT. Combining the CDR3 with reference TRBV28 and TRBJ1-6 gives the whole variable domain DVKVTQSSRYLVKRTGEKVFLECVQDMDHENMFWYRQDPGLGLRLIYFSYDVKMKEKGDIPEGYSVSREKKERFSLILESASTNQTSMYLCASSFPGVTYNSPLHFGNGTRLTVT.

This clonotype was detected only a few times. The chain links TRBV9 to TRBJ2-7; possibly TRBD1 or TRBD2 for D (5 bases each). CDR1 and CDR2 (germline): SGDLS, YYNGEE. The V end lost 4 bases, the J end lost 2 bases, and 13 bases lay between the germline ends. This CDR3 comprises 14 residues. CDR3 nucleotides: TGTGCCAGCAGCTCGGGGCAGTTTGCCTACGAGCAGTACTTC. This codes for CASSSGQFAYEQYF.

This clonotype has a count of ten or more. CDR3 DNA: TGTGCCAGCTCTGTCCGTACGGGACCACTTTCCTACGAGCAGTACTTC. It is translated as CASSVRTGPLSYEQYF. V is TRBV2 and J is TRBJ2-7; perhaps D is TRBD1 or TRBD2 (5 bases each). CDR3 length: 16 residues. Germline V CDR1 and CDR2: SNHLY, FYNNEI. V shed 8 bases and J shed 1 base, with 21 bases lying between them.

The chain uses TRBV6-5 and TRBJ2-7, with TRBD1 matching over 9 bases. Germline assignment: CDR1 MNHEY and CDR2 SVGAGI. The CDR3 spans 15 residues. V lost 6 bases to trimming and J lost 6 bases; unmatched junction nucleotides: 12. The CDR3 nucleotides are TGTGCCAGCAGAAAAACCGGGACAGGGACCCCCGAGCAGTACTTC. As protein: CASRKTGTGTPEQYF.

As for this clonotype: Since a much larger clone is just one base distant, this may be a read error. This sequence joins TRBV12-3 or TRBV12-4 and TRBJ2-2, with D perhaps being TRBD1 or TRBD2 (6 bases each). CDR3 size: 14 residues. The DNA for the CDR3 is TGTGCCAGCAGTCCTCAGGGGAGGACCGGGGAGCTGTGTTTT. This codes for CASSPQGRTGELCF.

The chain has TRBV6-1 and TRBJ1-1; the D is unclear. The CDR3 runs 14 residues. Germline lookup yields CDR1 MNHNS and CDR2 SASEGT. V was trimmed by 7 bases and J by 3 bases, leaving 15 bases between them. The CDR3 loop is CASTKTKEDTEAFF. CDR3 coding DNA: TGTGCCAGCACCAAGACAAAAGAAGACACTGAAGCTTTCTTT.

This clonotype was detected ten times or more. The CDR3 region has the DNA TGTGCCAGCTCTCCGGGCGACGGTGAAGCTTTCTTT. The encoded protein is CASSPGDGEAFF. This chain uses TRBV28 with TRBJ1-1; D is unresolved. The CDR3 runs 12 residues. In germline, CDR1 is MDHEN, CDR2 SYDVKM. Trimming left V 8 bases short and J 7 bases short, with 14 bases between.

CDR3 DNA: TGTGCCAGCAGCACCTACAGGGGGCCGAACTATGGCTACACCTTC. Protein product: CASSTYRGPNYGYTF. This chain joins TRBV7-2 and TRBJ1-2; 9 nucleotides align to TRBD1. The germline gives CDR1 SGHTA, CDR2 FQGNSA. The CDR3 is 15 residues long. V lost 5 bases and J lost 2; bases outside the gene matches: 6.

The table lists this clonotype with many counts. V is TRBV2 and J is TRBJ1-5; possibly TRBD1 for D (5 bases). CDR1 and CDR2 (germline): SNHLY, FYNNEI. The V gene lost 6 bases and the J gene lost 6 bases, with 12 bases spanning the gap. The length of the CDR3 is 13 residues. Here the CDR3 reads CASRGDESQPQHF. The CDR3 nucleotides are TGTGCCAGCAGGGGGGATGAAAGTCAGCCCCAGCATTTT.

The rearrangement links TRBV28 to TRBJ1-1; tentatively, D is TRBD1 (5 bases). This CDR3 has 17 amino acids. Germline lookup yields CDR1 MDHEN and CDR2 SYDVKM. The V gene lost 5 bases and the J gene lost 4 bases, with 23 bases spanning the gap. In DNA form, the CDR3 reads TGTGCCAGCAGTCCATCATCGCCGGGGGGTAAAGGCACTGAAGCTTTCTTT. Amino acids: CASSPSSPGGKGTEAFF.